The clone carrying this TCR beta chain was detected a few times. Uncontrolled infection, other autoimmune disease, pregnancy or lactation disqualified patients from enrolment. Unmatched junction bases numbered 4, after V lost 6 bases and J lost 6 bases. The CDR3 runs 13 residues. Germline V gene sequence: CDR1 ENHRY, CDR2 SYGVKD. This sample is part of a study of T cells in Graves' hyperthyroidism and ophthalmopathy. Study-wide context: Peripheral blood was secured at the point of initial diagnosis, before any treatment.

There were TCR beta CDR3 regions amplified from RNA transcripts. The HTBI primer set drove a first-round RT-PCR of the TCR CDR3. Using its own MiXCR run on the multiplex PCR reads, TCRdb lists one record per CDR3 protein. The table lists 450,000 to 500,000 distinct CDR3 sequences, approximately 23% of them singletons. The chain recombines TRBV10-3 with TRBJ1-5, with 8 bases fitting TRBD1. This TCR derives from a woman in her 70s with Graves' ophthalmopathy. The specimen sequenced was blood. CDR3 sequence: CAIRDRAGQPQHF. The DNA of the CDR3 is TGTGCCATCAGGGACAGGGCAGGTCAGCCCCAGCATTTT.